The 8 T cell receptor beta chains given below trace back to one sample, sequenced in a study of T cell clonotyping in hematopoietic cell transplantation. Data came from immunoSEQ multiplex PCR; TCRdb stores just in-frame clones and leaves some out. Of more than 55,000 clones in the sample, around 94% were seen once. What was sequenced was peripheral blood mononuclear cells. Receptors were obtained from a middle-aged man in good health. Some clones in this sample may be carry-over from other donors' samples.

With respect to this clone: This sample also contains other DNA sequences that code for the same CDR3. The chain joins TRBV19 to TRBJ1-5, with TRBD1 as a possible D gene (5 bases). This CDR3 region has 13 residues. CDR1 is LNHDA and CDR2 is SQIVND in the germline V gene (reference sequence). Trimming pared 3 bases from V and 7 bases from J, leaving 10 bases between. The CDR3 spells CASSISGDQPQHF. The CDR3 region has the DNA TGTGCCAGTAGTATCTCCGGGGACCAGCCCCAGCATTTT.

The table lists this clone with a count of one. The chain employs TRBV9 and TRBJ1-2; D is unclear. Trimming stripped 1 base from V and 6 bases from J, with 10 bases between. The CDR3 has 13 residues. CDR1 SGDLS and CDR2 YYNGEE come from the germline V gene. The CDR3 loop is CASSVMTANGYTF. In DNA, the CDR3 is TGTGCCAGCAGCGTAATGACGGCTAATGGCTACACCTTC.

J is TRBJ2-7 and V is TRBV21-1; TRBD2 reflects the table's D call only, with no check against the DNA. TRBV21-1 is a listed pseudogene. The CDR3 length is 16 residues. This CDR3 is CASSKWRLTAPYEQYF. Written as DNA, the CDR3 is TGTGCCAGCAGCAAATGGAGGCTGACGGCTCCCTACGAGCAGTACTTC.

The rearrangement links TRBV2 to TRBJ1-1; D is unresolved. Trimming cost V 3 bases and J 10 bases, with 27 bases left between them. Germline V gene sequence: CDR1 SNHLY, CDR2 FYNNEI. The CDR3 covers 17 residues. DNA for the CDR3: TGTGCCAGCAGTGAGGGTTTCGTGCAGGAATTTGGCGGCCCAGCTTTCTTT. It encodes CASSEGFVQEFGGPAFF.

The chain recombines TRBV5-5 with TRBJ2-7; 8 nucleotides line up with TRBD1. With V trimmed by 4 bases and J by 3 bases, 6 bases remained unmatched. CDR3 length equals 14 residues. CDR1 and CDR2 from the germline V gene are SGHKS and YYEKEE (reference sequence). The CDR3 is CASSVGQAFYEQYF. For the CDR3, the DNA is TGTGCCAGCAGCGTGGGACAGGCGTTCTACGAGCAGTACTTC.

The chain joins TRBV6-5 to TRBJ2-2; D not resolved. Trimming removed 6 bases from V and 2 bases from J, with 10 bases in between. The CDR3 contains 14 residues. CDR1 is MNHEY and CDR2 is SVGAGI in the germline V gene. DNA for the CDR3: TGTGCCAGCAGCATAGGCGGAAACACCGGGGAGCTGTTTTTT. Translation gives CASSIGGNTGELFF.

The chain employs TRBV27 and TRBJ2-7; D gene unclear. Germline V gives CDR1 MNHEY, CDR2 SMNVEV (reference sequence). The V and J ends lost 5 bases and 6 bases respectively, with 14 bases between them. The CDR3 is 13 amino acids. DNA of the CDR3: TGTGCCAGCAGTCCCCTGTCTCAGCTCGAGCAGTACTTC. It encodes CASSPLSQLEQYF.

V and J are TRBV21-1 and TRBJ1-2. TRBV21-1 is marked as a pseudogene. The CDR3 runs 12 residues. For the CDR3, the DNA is TGTGCCAGCCGCGCAGTCTTCGATGGCTACACCTTC. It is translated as CASRAVFDGYTF.